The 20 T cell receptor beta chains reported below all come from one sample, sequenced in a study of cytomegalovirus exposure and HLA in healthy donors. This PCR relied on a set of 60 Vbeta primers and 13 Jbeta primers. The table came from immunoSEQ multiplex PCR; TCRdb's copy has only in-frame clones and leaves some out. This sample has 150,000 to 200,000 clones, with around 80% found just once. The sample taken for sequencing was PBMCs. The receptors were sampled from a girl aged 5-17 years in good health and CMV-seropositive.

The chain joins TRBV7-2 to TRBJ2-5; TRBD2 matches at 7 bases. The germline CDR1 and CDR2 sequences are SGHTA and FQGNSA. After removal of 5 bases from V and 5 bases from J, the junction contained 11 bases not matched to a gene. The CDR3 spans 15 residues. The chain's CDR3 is CASSPGLPWGETQYF. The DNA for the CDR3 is TGTGCCAGCAGCCCGGGACTACCTTGGGGGGAGACCCAGTACTTC.

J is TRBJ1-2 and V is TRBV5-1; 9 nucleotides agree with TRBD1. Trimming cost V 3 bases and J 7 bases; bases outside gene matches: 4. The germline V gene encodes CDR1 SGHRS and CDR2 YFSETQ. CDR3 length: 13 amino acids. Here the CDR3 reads CASSWDRESGYTF. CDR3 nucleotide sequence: TGCGCCAGCAGCTGGGACAGGGAAAGTGGCTACACCTTC.

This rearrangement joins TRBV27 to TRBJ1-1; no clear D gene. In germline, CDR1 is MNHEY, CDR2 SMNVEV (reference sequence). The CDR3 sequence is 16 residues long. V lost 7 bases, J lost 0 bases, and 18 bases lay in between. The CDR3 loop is CASKHLVGSLNTEAFF. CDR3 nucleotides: TGTGCCAGCAAACATTTGGTGGGCAGCTTGAACACTGAAGCTTTCTTT.

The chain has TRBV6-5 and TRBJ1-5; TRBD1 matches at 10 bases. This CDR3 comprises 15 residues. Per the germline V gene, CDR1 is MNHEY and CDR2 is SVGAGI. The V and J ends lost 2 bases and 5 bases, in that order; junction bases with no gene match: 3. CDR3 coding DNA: TGTGCCAGCAGTTACCCAGGGACAGGGGATCAGCCCCAGCATTTT. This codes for CASSYPGTGDQPQHF.

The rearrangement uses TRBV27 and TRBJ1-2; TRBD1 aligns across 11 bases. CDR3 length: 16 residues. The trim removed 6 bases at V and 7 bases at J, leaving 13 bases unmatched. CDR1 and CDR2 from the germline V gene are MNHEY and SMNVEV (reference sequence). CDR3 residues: CASRAPGQGGMGGYTF. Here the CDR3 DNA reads TGTGCCAGCAGAGCCCCGGGACAGGGGGGAATGGGTGGCTACACCTTC.

CDR3 in amino acids: CASSLVGRARWQPQHF. CDR3 bases: TGTGCCAGCAGCTTAGTGGGCAGGGCGAGGTGGCAGCCCCAGCATTTT. This chain connects TRBV7-2 to TRBJ1-5, with a tentative D call TRBD1 (5 bases). The CDR3 spans 16 residues. Germline assignment: CDR1 SGHTA and CDR2 FQGNSA. The V gene lost 1 base and the J gene lost 7 bases, with 17 bases spanning the gap.

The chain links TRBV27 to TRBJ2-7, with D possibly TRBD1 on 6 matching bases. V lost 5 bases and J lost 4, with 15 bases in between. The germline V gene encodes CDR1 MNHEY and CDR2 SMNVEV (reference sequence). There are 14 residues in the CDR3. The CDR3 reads CASSLQGSGYEQYF. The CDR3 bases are TGTGCCAGCAGTCTACAGGGCTCAGGGTACGAGCAGTACTTC.

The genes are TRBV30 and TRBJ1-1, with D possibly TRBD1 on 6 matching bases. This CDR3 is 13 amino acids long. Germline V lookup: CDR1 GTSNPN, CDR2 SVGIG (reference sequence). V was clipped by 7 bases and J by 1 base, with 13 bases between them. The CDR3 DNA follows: TGTGCCTACCGACAGGAGGAGAACACTGAAGCTTTCTTT. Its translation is CAYRQEENTEAFF.

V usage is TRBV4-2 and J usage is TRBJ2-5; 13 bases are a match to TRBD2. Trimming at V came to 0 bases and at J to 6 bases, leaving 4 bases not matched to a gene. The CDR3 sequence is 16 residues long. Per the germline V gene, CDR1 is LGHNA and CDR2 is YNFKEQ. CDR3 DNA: TGTGCCAGCAGCCAAGATAGGACTAGCGGGAGCCAGACCCAGTACTTC. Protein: CASSQDRTSGSQTQYF.

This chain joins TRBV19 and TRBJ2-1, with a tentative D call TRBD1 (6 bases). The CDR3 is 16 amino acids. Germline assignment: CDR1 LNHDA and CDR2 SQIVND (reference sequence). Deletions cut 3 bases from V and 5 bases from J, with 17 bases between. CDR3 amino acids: CASSMAGTKDDNEQFF. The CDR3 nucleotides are TGTGCCAGTAGTATGGCCGGGACAAAAGACGACAATGAGCAGTTCTTC. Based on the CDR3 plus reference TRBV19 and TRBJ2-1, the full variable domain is DGGITQSPKYLFRKEGQNVTLSCEQNLNHDAMYWYRQDPGQGLRLIYYSQIVNDFQKGDIAEGYSVSREKKESFPLTVTSAQKNPTAFYLCASSMAGTKDDNEQFFGPGTRLTVL.

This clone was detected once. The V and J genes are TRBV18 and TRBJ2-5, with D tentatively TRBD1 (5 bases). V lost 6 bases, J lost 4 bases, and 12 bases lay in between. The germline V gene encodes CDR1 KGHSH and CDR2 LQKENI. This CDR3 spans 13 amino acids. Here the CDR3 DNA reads TGTGCCAGCTCCCTTCAGGGTACAGAGACCCAGTACTTC. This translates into CASSLQGTETQYF.

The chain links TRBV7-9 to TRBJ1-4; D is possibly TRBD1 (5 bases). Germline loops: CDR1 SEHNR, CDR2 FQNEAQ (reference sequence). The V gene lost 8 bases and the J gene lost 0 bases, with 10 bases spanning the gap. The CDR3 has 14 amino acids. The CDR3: CASAQQATNEKLFF. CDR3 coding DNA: TGTGCCAGCGCGCAACAGGCAACTAATGAAAAACTGTTTTTT.

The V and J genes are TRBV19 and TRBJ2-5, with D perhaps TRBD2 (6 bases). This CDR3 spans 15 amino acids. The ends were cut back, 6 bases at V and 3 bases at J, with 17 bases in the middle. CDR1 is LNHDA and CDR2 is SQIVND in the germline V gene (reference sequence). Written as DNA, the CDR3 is TGTGCCAGTAGCGTCCCAAGGAGGGCAGAAGAGACCCAGTACTTC. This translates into CASSVPRRAEETQYF.

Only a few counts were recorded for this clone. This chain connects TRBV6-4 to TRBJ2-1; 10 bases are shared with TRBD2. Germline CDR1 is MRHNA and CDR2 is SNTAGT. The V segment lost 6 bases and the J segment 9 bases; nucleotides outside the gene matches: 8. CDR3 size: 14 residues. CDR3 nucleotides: TGTGCCAGCAGCGGTAGCGGGGGGCCCGTTGAGCAGTTCTTC. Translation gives CASSGSGGPVEQFF.

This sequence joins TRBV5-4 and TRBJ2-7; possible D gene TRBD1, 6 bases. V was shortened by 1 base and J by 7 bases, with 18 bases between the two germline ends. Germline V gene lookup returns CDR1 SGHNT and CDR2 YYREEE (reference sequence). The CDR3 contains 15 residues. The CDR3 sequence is CASSLTGPYVWEQYF. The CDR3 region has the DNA TGTGCCAGCAGCTTGACAGGGCCTTATGTATGGGAGCAGTACTTC.

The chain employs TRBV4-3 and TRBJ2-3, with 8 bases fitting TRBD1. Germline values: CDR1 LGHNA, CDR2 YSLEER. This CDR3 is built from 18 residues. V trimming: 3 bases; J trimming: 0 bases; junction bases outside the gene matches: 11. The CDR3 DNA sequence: TGCGCCAGCAGCCACGGTACAGGGGGAAAGACTAGCACAGATACGCAGTATTTT. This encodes CASSHGTGGKTSTDTQYF.

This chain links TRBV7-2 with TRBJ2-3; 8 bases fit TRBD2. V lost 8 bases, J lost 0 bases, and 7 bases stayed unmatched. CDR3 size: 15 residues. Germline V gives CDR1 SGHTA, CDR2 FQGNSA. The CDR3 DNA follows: TGTGCCAGCTTGTCTAGCGGGCCGAGCACAGATACGCAGTATTTT. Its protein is CASLSSGPSTDTQYF.

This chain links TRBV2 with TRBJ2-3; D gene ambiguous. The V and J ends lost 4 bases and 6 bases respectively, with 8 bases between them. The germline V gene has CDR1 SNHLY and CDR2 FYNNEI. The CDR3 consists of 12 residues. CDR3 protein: CASSVSLDTQYF. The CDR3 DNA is TGTGCCAGCAGTGTATCTTTGGATACGCAGTATTTT.

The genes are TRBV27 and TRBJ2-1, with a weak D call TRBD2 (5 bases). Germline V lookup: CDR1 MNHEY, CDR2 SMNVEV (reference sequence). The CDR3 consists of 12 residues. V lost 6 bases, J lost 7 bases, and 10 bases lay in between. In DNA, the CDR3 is TGTGCCAGCAGCAGGACTCGTAATGAGCAGTTCTTC. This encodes CASSRTRNEQFF.

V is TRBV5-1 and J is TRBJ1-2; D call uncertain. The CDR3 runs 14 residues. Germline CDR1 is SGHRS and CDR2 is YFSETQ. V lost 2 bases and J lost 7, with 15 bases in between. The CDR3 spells CASSLPGTTVGYTF. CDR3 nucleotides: TGCGCCAGCAGCTTACCGGGAACCACCGTTGGCTACACCTTC. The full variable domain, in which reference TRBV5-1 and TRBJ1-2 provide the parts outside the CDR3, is KAGVTQTPRYLIKTRGQQVTLSCSPISGHRSVSWYQQTPGQGLQFLFEYFSETQRNKGNFPGRFSGRQFSNSRSEMNVSTLELGDSALYLCASSLPGTTVGYTFGSGTRLTVV.